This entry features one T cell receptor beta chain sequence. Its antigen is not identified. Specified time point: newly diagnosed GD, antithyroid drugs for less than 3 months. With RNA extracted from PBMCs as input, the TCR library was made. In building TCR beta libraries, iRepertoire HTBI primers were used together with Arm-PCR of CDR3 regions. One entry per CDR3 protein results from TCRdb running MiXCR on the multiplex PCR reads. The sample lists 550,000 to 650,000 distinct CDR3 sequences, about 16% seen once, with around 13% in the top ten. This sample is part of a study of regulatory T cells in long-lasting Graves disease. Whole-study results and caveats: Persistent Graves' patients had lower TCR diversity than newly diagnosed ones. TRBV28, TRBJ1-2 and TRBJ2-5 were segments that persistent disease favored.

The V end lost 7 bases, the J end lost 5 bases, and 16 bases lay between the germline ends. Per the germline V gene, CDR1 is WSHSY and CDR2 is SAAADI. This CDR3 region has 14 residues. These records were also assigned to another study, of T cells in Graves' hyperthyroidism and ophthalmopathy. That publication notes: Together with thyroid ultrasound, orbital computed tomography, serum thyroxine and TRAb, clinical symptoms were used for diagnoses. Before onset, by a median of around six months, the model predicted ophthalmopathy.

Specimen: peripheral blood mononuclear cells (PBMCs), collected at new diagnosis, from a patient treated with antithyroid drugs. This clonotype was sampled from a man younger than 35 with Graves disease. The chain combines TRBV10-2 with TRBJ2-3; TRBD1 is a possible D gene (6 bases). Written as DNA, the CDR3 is TGCGCCAGCAAGCCACTCCTACAGGGAGATACGCAGTATTTT. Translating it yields CASKPLLQGDTQYF.